This TCR beta chain originates from a study of T cell responses to AZD1222 COVID-19 vaccine. For the study at large: It was second doses at about 4 or about 12 weeks that were pooled.

V lost 0 bases to trimming and J lost 4 bases; unmatched junction nucleotides: 4. Looked up from germline, CDR1 is SGHRS and CDR2 is YFSETQ. The CDR3 runs to 15 residues. General observations from the study: Most donors were white British, females outnumbered males, and clonal diversity was possibly underestimated. Repertoire sampling happened only post peak T cell response. Spike was spanned by vaccine-associated CD4 TCRs, which were dominant at 160-218 and 743-854.

With regard to this clone: The antigen remains undetermined.

The protocol was immunoSEQ multiplex PCR, while the TCRdb copy is restricted to in-frame clones and leaves out a portion. Of 95,000 to 150,000 clones in the sample, 88% were seen once. The sample was peripheral blood, taken on day 0 of AZD1222 vaccination. The V and J genes are TRBV5-1 and TRBJ2-3; 8 bases are a match to TRBD2. The TCR was taken from an adult in good health. The CDR3 loop is CASSLDGGVADTQYF. The CDR3 DNA sequence: TGCGCCAGCAGCTTGGACGGGGGGGTTGCAGATACGCAGTATTTT.